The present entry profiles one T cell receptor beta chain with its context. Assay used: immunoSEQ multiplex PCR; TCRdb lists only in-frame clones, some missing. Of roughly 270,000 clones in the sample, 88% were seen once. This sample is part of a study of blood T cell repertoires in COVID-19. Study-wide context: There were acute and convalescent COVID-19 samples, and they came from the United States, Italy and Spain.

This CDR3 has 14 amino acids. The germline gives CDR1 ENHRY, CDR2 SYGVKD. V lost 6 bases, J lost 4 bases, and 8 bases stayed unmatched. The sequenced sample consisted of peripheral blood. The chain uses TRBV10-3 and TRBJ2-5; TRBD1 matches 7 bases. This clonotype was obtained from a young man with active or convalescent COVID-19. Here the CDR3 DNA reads TGTGCCATCAGGGGGGACAGTGTGGGAGAGACCCAGTACTTC. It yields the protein CAIRGDSVGETQYF.